A selection of T cell receptor beta chains follows, all from one sample in a study of blood T cell repertoires in COVID-19. The protocol was immunoSEQ multiplex PCR, while the TCRdb copy is restricted to in-frame clones and leaves out a portion. The table shows hundreds of thousands of clones, with approximately 85% occurring only once. The sample was peripheral blood. All receptors derive from a man aged 50 to 60 with COVID-19, enrolled during active disease. CDR3s include the opening cysteine and the closing phenylalanine or tryptophan. A D gene is named only where the DNA matches it firmly. Expanded clones are given a class, and other clones once, few, many or no size at all.

D | J | V | length | size | DNA | CDR3
. | TRBJ2-7 | TRBV2 | 15 | once | TGTGCCAGCAGCGCGACTAGACTATACTCCTACGAGCAGTACTTC | CASSATRLYSYEQYF
. | TRBJ1-1 | TRBV11-2 | 17 | . | TGTGCCAGCAGCTTAGTCCTTAGTTGGAGACGGGGGACTGAAGCTTTCTTT | CASSLVLSWRRGTEAFF
. | TRBJ2-5 | TRBV7-9 | 13 | few | TGTGCCAGCAGCTTAGGCAGACAAGAGACCCAGTACTTC | CASSLGRQETQYF
. | TRBJ2-5 | TRBV5-1 | 14 | . | TGCGCCAGCAGCTTGGGGACTTTGCAAGAGACCCAGTACTTC | CASSLGTLQETQYF
. | TRBJ2-3 | TRBV5-4 | 13 | . | TGTGCCAGCAGCTTGGCGCTAGAGTATACGCAGTATTTT | CASSLALEYTQYF
. | TRBJ2-2 | TRBV11-3 | 14 | . | TGTGCCAGGGGAGAACGGGCGAACACCGGGGAGCTGTTTTTT | CARGERANTGELFF
. | TRBJ1-3 | TRBV2 | 14 | . | TGTGCCAGCAAAAGGGGGGGCACCGGAAACACCATATATTTT | CASKRGGTGNTIYF
TRBD2 | TRBJ2-5 | TRBV24-1 | 15 | . | TGTGCCACCAGTGATTCCATGGGGGGGTTGGAGACCCAGTACTTC | CATSDSMGGLETQYF
. | TRBJ1-1 | TRBV6-6 | 14 | . | TGTGCCAGCAGGGCCGGGGGGAGGAACACTGAAGCTTTCTTT | CASRAGGRNTEAFF
TRBD1 | TRBJ2-7 | TRBV7-3 | 12 | . | TGTGCCAGCAGCGAACAGGGGGACGAGCAGTACTTC | CASSEQGDEQYF
. | TRBJ1-5 | TRBV10-3 | 13 | . | TGTGCCATCAGAGGACTGAGCAATCAGCCCCAGCATTTT | CAIRGLSNQPQHF
. | TRBJ1-2 | TRBV29-1 | 13 | once | TGCAGCGTAATGGACACGAAAACTTATGGCTACACCTTC | CSVMDTKTYGYTF
TRBD2 | TRBJ2-5 | TRBV27 | 13 | . | TGTGCCAGCAGTTTGGGACTAGGGGAGACCCAGTACTTC | CASSLGLGETQYF
TRBD1 | TRBJ1-5 | TRBV19 | 15 | . | TGTGCCAGTAGTATCGGAGGGGGCGCGGGTCAGCCCCAGCATTTT | CASSIGGGAGQPQHF
. | TRBJ2-7 | TRBV5-8 | 11 | . | TGTGCCAGCAGCTTACAAAACGAGCAGTACTTC | CASSLQNEQYF
. | TRBJ2-1 | TRBV11-3 | 14 | . | TGTGCCAGCAGCTTAGGAGGCGCAAACAATGAGCAGTTCTTC | CASSLGGANNEQFF
. | TRBJ2-7 | TRBV21-1 | 13 | once | TGTGCCACTGTAGACAGAAAGGACTACGAGCAGTACTTC | CATVDRKDYEQYF
TRBD1 | TRBJ2-1 | TRBV19 | 14 | . | TGTGCCAGTAGTTACGGGACAGACTACAATGAGCAGTTCTTC | CASSYGTDYNEQFF
. | TRBJ2-2 | TRBV27 | 15 | . | TGTGCCAGCAGTTTGATGGACAGTAACACCGGGGAGCTGTTTTTT | CASSLMDSNTGELFF
. | TRBJ1-5 | TRBV12-3/TRBV12-4 | 13 | . | TGTGCCAGCAGTACCCCGGGGTATCAGCCCCAGCATTTT | CASSTPGYQPQHF
TRBD1 | TRBJ2-7 | TRBV29-1 | 14 | . | TGCAGCGTTGACGCGGGACAGGGGGGGTTCGAGCAGTACTTC | CSVDAGQGGFEQYF
. | TRBJ2-2 | TRBV19 | 15 | . | TGTGCCAGTCGACACCGGGGATCGAGCGCCGGGGAGCTGTTTTTT | CASRHRGSSAGELFF
TRBD1 | TRBJ2-2 | TRBV7-8 | 15 | . | TGTGCCAGCAGCTCCTGGACAGGAAGCACCGGGGAGCTGTTTTTT | CASSSWTGSTGELFF
TRBD2 | TRBJ2-7 | TRBV18 | 16 | . | TGTGCCAGCTCACCCAGGTCTAGCGGGGTCTCCTACGAGCAGTACTTC | CASSPRSSGVSYEQYF
TRBD2 | TRBJ2-7 | TRBV2 | 16 | . | TGTGCCAGCAGAGACTGGGGACTAGCGGTTTCCTACGAGCAGTACTTC | CASRDWGLAVSYEQYF
TRBD1 | TRBJ1-3 | TRBV12-3/TRBV12-4 | 13 | . | TGTGCCAGCAGCCAGGGGGCTGGAAACACCATATATTTT | CASSQGAGNTIYF
. | TRBJ2-7 | TRBV7-8 | 14 | . | TGTGCCAGCAGCTTAACTGGTCCCTACTACGAGCAGTACTTC | CASSLTGPYYEQYF
TRBD1 | TRBJ1-5 | TRBV29-1 | 13 | . | TGCAGCGTCGCACAGGGGGCGGATCAGCCCCAGCATTTT | CSVAQGADQPQHF
. | TRBJ2-2 | TRBV30 | 12 | . | TGTGCCTGGACAGGTTACACCGGGGAGCTGTTTTTT | CAWTGYTGELFF
TRBD1 | TRBJ2-3 | TRBV4-1 | 14 | . | TGCGCCAGCAGCAGGGACAGAAACACAGATACGCAGTATTTT | CASSRDRNTDTQYF
TRBD2 | TRBJ2-1 | TRBV11-3 | 15 | . | TGTGCCAGCAGTCAAAGCGGGGGAACCTACAATGAGCAGTTCTTC | CASSQSGGTYNEQFF
. | TRBJ2-1 | TRBV2 | 15 | . | TGTGCCAGCAGTTTGCGGCAGGGAATCGACAATGAGCAGTTCTTC | CASSLRQGIDNEQFF
. | TRBJ2-1 | TRBV25-1 | 16 | once | TGTGCCAGCAGTGAAATCGACACAGGGGGGGCCAATGAGCAGTTCTTC | CASSEIDTGGANEQFF
. | TRBJ2-1 | TRBV4-2 | 14 | . | TGTGCCAGCAGCCAAGATCAGATGGACAATGAGCAGTTCTTC | CASSQDQMDNEQFF
. | TRBJ1-6 | TRBV9 | 11 | . | TGTGCCAGCAGCGTAGACCAGAACCTCCACTTT | CASSVDQNLHF
. | TRBJ1-1 | TRBV20-1 | 10 | . | TGCAGTGCTAGAGATCACAGAGCTTTCTTT | CSARDHRAFF
. | TRBJ1-6 | TRBV4-2 | 17 | . | TGTGCCAGCAGCCAACCCCAAGGAGGAACTTATAATTCACCCCTCCACTTT | CASSQPQGGTYNSPLHF
. | TRBJ2-1 | TRBV4-1 | 13 | . | TGCGCCAGCAGCCATCGCGTAATCCATGAGCAGTTCTTC | CASSHRVIHEQFF
. | TRBJ1-6 | TRBV5-1 | 14 | . | TGCGCCAGCAGCTCAACAAATTATAATTCACCCCTCCACTTT | CASSSTNYNSPLHF
. | TRBJ1-6 | TRBV29-1 | 16 | . | TGCAGCGTTGAGTTAACCGGAGGGAACTATAATTCACCCCTCCACTTT | CSVELTGGNYNSPLHF
TRBD2 | TRBJ2-1 | TRBV4-2 | 16 | . | TGTGCCAGCAGCCAAGCTAGCGGGGGGCCCTACAATGAGCAGTTCTTC | CASSQASGGPYNEQFF
TRBD1 | TRBJ2-2 | TRBV11-2 | 16 | . | TGTGCCAGCAGCTTAGGGGACAGGAGGGACACCGGGGAGCTGTTTTTT | CASSLGDRRDTGELFF
. | TRBJ2-7 | TRBV27 | 16 | . | TGTGCCAGCAGTTCCGGACAAGGGCGTGTATCCTACGAGCAGTACTTC | CASSSGQGRVSYEQYF
. | TRBJ1-4 | TRBV5-6 | 15 | . | TGTGCCAGCAGCTTGGGGGGGACATATAATGAAAAACTGTTTTTT | CASSLGGTYNEKLFF
TRBD2 | TRBJ2-3 | TRBV6-2/TRBV6-3 | 18 | . | TGTGCCAGCAGTTACCGAGGGACTAGCGGGGAGAACACAGATACGCAGTATTTT | CASSYRGTSGENTDTQYF
TRBD1 | TRBJ1-2 | TRBV13 | 13 | . | TGTGCCAGCGGGGACAGGGAGGACTATGGCTACACCTTC | CASGDREDYGYTF
TRBD2 | TRBJ2-7 | TRBV5-4 | 13 | . | TGTGCCAGCAGCTTGGGCGGGGGGGACGAGCAGTACTTC | CASSLGGGDEQYF
TRBD1 | TRBJ2-2 | TRBV2 | 16 | . | TGTGCCAGCAAATGGGACAGGGGTCCGAACACCGGGGAGCTGTTTTTT | CASKWDRGPNTGELFF